The 20 T cell receptor beta chains presented below share a single source sample, sequenced in a study of brain metastases from non-small cell lung cancer. Here immunoSEQ multiplex PCR was the method, and the copy in TCRdb shows in-frame clones only, minus some. The sample yields over 12,000 clones, about 85% seen once. The sample consisted of primary lung tumor tissue. These receptor sequences come from a donor at least 40 years old with non-small cell lung cancer.

This clone was observed a single time. The chain carries TRBV9 and TRBJ1-3; D is possibly TRBD1 (6 bases). The CDR3 has 16 amino acids. Between the trimmed V and J ends, which lost 4 bases and 6 bases, there was a span of 20 bases. Germline CDR1 reads SGDLS; CDR2 reads YYNGEE. The CDR3: CASSPHQGTDLNTIYF. CDR3 in DNA: TGTGCCAGCAGCCCCCACCAGGGGACTGACTTAAACACCATATATTTT.

The chain recombines TRBV14 with TRBJ2-7; the match to TRBD1 covers 8 bases. CDR1 is SGHDN and CDR2 is FVKESK in the germline V gene. CDR3 length: 14 amino acids. Losses at the gene ends were 4 bases for V and 1 base for J; bases not matched to a gene: 3. The CDR3 coding sequence is TGTGCCAGCAGCCCAGGACAGGGATCCTACGAGCAGTACGTC. Protein product: CASSPGQGSYEQYV.

This clone was seen a few times. This chain links TRBV7-9 with TRBJ2-5; tentatively, D is TRBD2 (5 bases). The germline V gene encodes CDR1 SEHNR and CDR2 FQNEAQ (reference sequence). V lost 5 bases to trimming and J lost 5 bases, with 21 bases between them. The length of the CDR3 is 16 residues. This CDR3 reads CASSIFLGPGGETQYF. The CDR3 coding sequence is TGTGCCAGCAGCATATTCCTAGGCCCGGGCGGGGAGACCCAGTACTTC.

The rearrangement joins TRBV9 to TRBJ1-6; D call uncertain. In germline, CDR1 is SGDLS, CDR2 YYNGEE. Trimming shortened V by 7 bases and J by 5 bases, and 16 bases separated the two germline ends. This CDR3 has 15 residues. The CDR3, as DNA: TGTGCCAGCGACGCTGGTGGGCTCCATAATTCACCCCTCCACTTT. It encodes CASDAGGLHNSPLHF.

V and J are TRBV20-1 and TRBJ2-5, with D unclear. Trimming stripped 2 bases from V and 7 bases from J, with 8 bases between. Germline V gene lookup returns CDR1 DFQATT and CDR2 SNEGSKA (reference sequence). The CDR3 has 11 residues. For the CDR3, the DNA is TGCAGTGCTAGAATATCAGGGACCCAGTACTTC. Translated: CSARISGTQYF.

The chain uses TRBV7-9 and TRBJ2-2, with a weak D call TRBD2 (6 bases). V gave up 5 bases and J gave up 8 bases, with 24 bases separating them. Germline V lookup: CDR1 SEHNR, CDR2 FQNEAQ (reference sequence). The length of the CDR3 is 17 residues. The DNA of the CDR3 is TGTGCCAGCAGCCGCGGGACCGCCCAGAGAGCACCGGGGGAGCTGTTTTTT. Encoded protein: CASSRGTAQRAPGELFF.

The V and J genes are TRBV5-6 and TRBJ2-3; TRBD2 agrees at 9 bases. CDR3 length: 16 amino acids. J gave up 8 bases and V 4 bases, and 14 bases lay outside the gene matches. The V gene's germline CDR1 is SGHDT and CDR2 YYEEEE. The CDR3 DNA is TGTGCCAGCAGCGGGACTAGCATACTTCATCCGGGTACGCAGTATTTT. Its translation is CASSGTSILHPGTQYF.

This clone was seen a few times. This rearrangement joins TRBV4-1 to TRBJ2-7; maybe TRBD1 (6 bases). CDR1 is MGHRA and CDR2 is YSYEKL in the germline V gene. The CDR3 sequence is 16 residues long. V was pared by 1 base and J by 3 bases, with 16 bases between. The CDR3 DNA is TGCGCCAGCAGCCAAGTTCTAGGACAGCGGAGCTACGAGCAGTACTTC. Translation: CASSQVLGQRSYEQYF.

In its sample, this clone was seen once. The V call is TRBV30, the J call TRBJ1-1; a weak D match, TRBD1 (5 bases). Germline lookup yields CDR1 GTSNPN and CDR2 SVGIG (reference sequence). CDR3 length: 14 amino acids. V lost 5 bases and J 1 base, leaving 14 bases between the germline ends. The CDR3 region has the DNA TGTGCCTGGGGGATCGGGACCCAGAACACTGAAGCTTTCTTT. This translates into CAWGIGTQNTEAFF.

The chain employs TRBV5-1 and TRBJ1-1, with 7 bases aligning to TRBD1. Looked up from germline, CDR1 is SGHRS and CDR2 is YFSETQ. The CDR3 has 14 amino acids. Losses at the gene ends were 4 bases for V and 4 bases for J; bases not matched to a gene: 7. CDR3 sequence reads: CASSPGQVITEAFF. CDR3 DNA: TGCGCCAGCAGCCCTGGACAGGTTATCACTGAAGCTTTCTTT.

The V and J genes are TRBV12-3 or TRBV12-4 and TRBJ2-1, with D unresolved. CDR3 length: 12 residues. The V end was cut by 6 bases, the J end by 13 bases, with 16 bases between. CDR3: CASSPAPTVQFF. CDR3 bases: TGTGCCAGCAGCCCCGCCCCGACCGTCCAGTTCTTC.

V and J are TRBV19 and TRBJ1-2; 7 bases line up with TRBD1. J gave up 3 bases and V 6 bases, and 13 bases lay outside the gene matches. Germline V lookup: CDR1 LNHDA, CDR2 SQIVND (reference sequence). The CDR3 is 16 residues long. Here the CDR3 reads CASSNDRVSSYYGYTF. The CDR3 DNA reads TGTGCCAGTAGCAACGACAGGGTCTCATCCTACTATGGCTACACCTTC.

CDR3 sequence reads: CASSPGTDLNYGYTF. CDR3 DNA sequence: TGTGCCAGCTCACCCGGGACAGATTTGAACTATGGCTACACCTTC. The gene calls are TRBV18 and TRBJ1-2; 7 bases align to TRBD1. Germline V gives CDR1 KGHSH, CDR2 LQKENI. Losses at the gene ends were 3 bases for V and 2 bases for J; bases not matched to a gene: 6. This CDR3 has 15 residues. The complete variable domain, with remaining parts taken from reference TRBV18 and TRBJ1-2, reads NAGVMQNPRHLVRRRGQEARLRCSPMKGHSHVYWYRQLPEEGLKFMVYLQKENIIDESGMPKERFSAEFPKEGPSILRIQQVVRGDSAAYFCASSPGTDLNYGYTFGSGTRLTVV.

The rearrangement links TRBV7-3 to TRBJ2-1; 12 bases line up with TRBD2. The CDR3 length is 15 residues. Germline CDR1 is SGHTA and CDR2 is FQGTGA. V lost 5 bases and J lost 5; bases outside the gene matches: 4. The CDR3 nucleotides are TGTGCCAGCAGCCATACTAGCGGGGGGAACAATGAGCAGTTCTTC. Amino acid sequence: CASSHTSGGNNEQFF.

This clone is a singleton in its sample. The CDR3 DNA follows: TGTGCCAGCAGCAGGGCCAATGAGCAGTTCTTC. Residues: CASSRANEQFF. This rearrangement joins TRBV2 to TRBJ2-1, with D possibly matching TRBD1 (5 bases). V was trimmed by 6 bases and J by 6 bases, leaving 6 bases between them. The germline CDR1 and CDR2 sequences are SNHLY and FYNNEI. The CDR3 totals 11 residues.

The CDR3 loop reads CASSLGRTGRVDGYTF. The CDR3 DNA sequence: TGTGCCAGCAGCTTGGGGAGGACAGGGAGAGTGGACGGCTACACCTTC. This chain joins TRBV5-4 and TRBJ1-2, with 8 bases lining up with TRBD1. Germline values: CDR1 SGHNT, CDR2 YYREEE (reference sequence). The CDR3 spans 16 residues. J was trimmed by 8 bases and V by 0 bases; bases with no gene match: 12.

The V call is TRBV7-9, the J call TRBJ1-2; 8 bases line up with TRBD1. CDR3 length: 15 amino acids. Germline loops: CDR1 SEHNR, CDR2 FQNEAQ (reference sequence). The V segment lost 10 bases and the J segment 5 bases; nucleotides outside the gene matches: 15. CDR3 nucleotides: TGTGCCACCACCGGGACAGGAGGGCCCCTTTATGGCTACACCTTC. It yields the protein CATTGTGGPLYGYTF.

Turning to this clone: Germline and junction disagree at one end, which may indicate a read error. The sample holds other DNA sequences that translate to the same CDR3. The chain carries TRBV12-3 or TRBV12-4 and TRBJ2-5; D is unresolved. CDR3 length: 11 amino acids. CDR3 sequence reads: CASSLGGFKNF. The CDR3 DNA reads as TGTGCCAGCAGTTTAGGGGGTTTCAAGAACTTC.

The V call is TRBV7-9, the J call TRBJ2-7, with 8 bases aligning to TRBD1. This CDR3 region has 14 residues. V trimming: 5 bases; J trimming: 6 bases; junction bases outside the gene matches: 9. CDR1 is SEHNR, CDR2 FQNEAQ, per germline (reference sequence). The CDR3 region is CASSLGQGSGEQYV. CDR3 DNA sequence: TGTGCCAGCAGCCTCGGACAGGGTTCAGGCGAGCAGTACGTC.

The chain recombines TRBV5-4 with TRBJ2-7, with 8 nucleotides matching TRBD1. The V segment lost 5 bases and the J segment 7 bases; nucleotides outside the gene matches: 11. The CDR3 runs to 14 residues. In germline, CDR1 is SGHNT, CDR2 YYREEE (reference sequence). CDR3 nucleotides: TGTGCCAGCAGACCCGGGACAGGATTGGGAGAGCAGTACTTC. Amino acid sequence: CASRPGTGLGEQYF. Together with reference TRBV5-4 and TRBJ2-7, the CDR3 gives the full variable domain: ETGVTQSPTHLIKTRGQQVTLRCSSQSGHNTVSWYQQALGQGPQFIFQYYREEENGRGNFPPRFSGLQFPNYSSELNVNALELDDSALYLCASRPGTGLGEQYFGPGTRLTVT.